Listed below are T cell receptor beta chains from one sample, sequenced in a study of T-cell reconstitution after alpha-beta-depleted transplantation in children. A single record per CDR3 protein comes from TCRdb applying MiXCR to the PCR reads. Of 90,000 to 130,000 distinct CDR3 sequences in the sample, over 9% were seen once. Specimen: PBMCs from the stem cell graft donor, collected from the stem cell graft. These receptor sequences come from a human donor who donated a stem cell graft to a child with acute lymphoblastic leukemia. CDR3s include the opening cysteine and the closing phenylalanine or tryptophan. The D gene is left open where the match is weak. For some rows the clone size is stated as once, few or many, or as a class when expanded; others skip it.

V gene	D gene	J gene	clone size	CDR3 DNA	CDR3 protein
TRBV30	-	TRBJ2-3	-	TGTGCCTTCCGACGGGCGGGCATAACAGATACGCAGTATTTT	CAFRRAGITDTQYF
TRBV27	-	TRBJ1-2	many	TGTGCCAGCGGTAGGCAACAGGGTAATGGCTACACCTTC	CASGRQQGNGYTF
TRBV7-3	-	TRBJ2-1	many	TGTGCCAGCAGCTTGCAGGGTATGGGGCATGAGCAGTTCTTC	CASSLQGMGHEQFF
TRBV5-1	-	TRBJ2-5	many	TGCGCCAGCAGCAACGGCGGAGCGGAGGGAGGAGAGACCCAGTACTTC	CASSNGGAEGGETQYF
TRBV11-2	-	TRBJ2-7	many	TGTGCCAGCAGCTTAGACAGGATCTCCTACGAGCAGTACTTC	CASSLDRISYEQYF
TRBV14	TRBD2	TRBJ2-3	many	TGTGCCAGCAGCCAAGCCCCGGGACTAGCGGGAACCACAGATACGCAGTATTTT	CASSQAPGLAGTTDTQYF
TRBV28	TRBD1	TRBJ1-4	many	TGTGCCAGCAGTTTTACCCCGGGACAGGGGGGTAGGGAAAAACTGTTTTTT	CASSFTPGQGGREKLFF
TRBV29-1	TRBD2	TRBJ2-7	-	TGCAGCGTTTTAGGGACTAGCGGGAGGGCAAACGAGCAGTACTTC	CSVLGTSGRANEQYF
TRBV7-9	-	TRBJ2-5	many	TGTGCCAGCAGCTCCGGGACCCAGTACTTC	CASSSGTQYF
TRBV4-3	TRBD2	TRBJ2-1	many	TGCGCCAGCAGCACAAGAAGCGGGCTAGCGGGGGGTGGCTCCTACAATGAGCAGTTCTTC	CASSTRSGLAGGGSYNEQFF
TRBV7-6	TRBD2	TRBJ2-7	many	TGTGCCAGCAGCTCAGGGAGCGGGAGTGGGTACGAGCAGTACTTC	CASSSGSGSGYEQYF
TRBV3-1	TRBD1	TRBJ1-3	many	TGTGCCAGCAGCGGGACAGACCCTGGAAACACCATATATTTT	CASSGTDPGNTIYF
TRBV12-3/TRBV12-4	-	TRBJ1-6	many	TGTGCCAGCAGTTCCCTCAGTGGGGCGCCCCTCCACTTT	CASSSLSGAPLHF
TRBV5-1	-	TRBJ1-5	many	TGCGCCAGCAGCTTGTCAACGGGTTCGGGCAATCAGCCCCAGCATTTT	CASSLSTGSGNQPQHF
TRBV14	TRBD2	TRBJ2-1	-	TGTGCCAGCAGCCCCAAGCGGGAGGGCTACAATGAGCAGTTCTTC	CASSPKREGYNEQFF
TRBV20-1	-	TRBJ2-1	many	TGCAGTGCTCGAAACCTAGCAGTACAGCTCAATGAGCAGTTCTTC	CSARNLAVQLNEQFF
TRBV12-3/TRBV12-4	TRBD1	TRBJ1-3	many	TGTGCCAGCAGCCGTCCTCGACAGGGGTTAACTGGAAACACCATATATTTT	CASSRPRQGLTGNTIYF
TRBV5-3	TRBD2	TRBJ2-1	-	TGTGCCAGAAGGACCCGACAGGTTCGTTGGACTAGCGGGGGGAGCTCCTACAATGAGCAGTTCTTC	CARRTRQVRWTSGGSSYNEQFF
TRBV18	-	TRBJ1-6	-	TGTGCCAGCTCAACGAAATCGGATTCACCCCTCCACTTT	CASSTKSDSPLHF
TRBV18	-	TRBJ2-7	-	TGTGCCAGCTCACTAAGGGGGGACGGCTCCTACGAGCAGTACTTC	CASSLRGDGSYEQYF
TRBV5-4	-	TRBJ2-1	many	TGTGCCAGCAAACCAGGGACATCGAGCTCCTACAATGAGCAGTTCTTC	CASKPGTSSSYNEQFF
TRBV5-1	TRBD1	TRBJ2-1	many	TGCGCCAGCAGCTTGGATAGGACAGGGACCTACAATGAGCAGTTCTTC	CASSLDRTGTYNEQFF
TRBV5-8	-	TRBJ2-5	many	TGTGCCAGCAGCCCATGGGACCGGCGGGAGACCCAGTACTTC	CASSPWDRRETQYF
TRBV29-1	-	TRBJ2-1	many	TGCAGCGTGCCGCGAGGCAATGAGCAGTTCTTC	CSVPRGNEQFF
TRBV9	TRBD1	TRBJ2-2	many	TGTGCCAGCAGCGGCCGGGACAGGGGCCCTTCGAACACCGGGGAGCTGTTTTTT	CASSGRDRGPSNTGELFF
TRBV19	-	TRBJ1-5	-	TGTGCCAGTAGTCCTGGCAGGGGTGGCAATCAGCCCCAGCATTTT	CASSPGRGGNQPQHF
TRBV3-1	-	TRBJ1-6	-	TGTGCCAGCAGCCAAGACAGGGCGAATTCACCCCTCCACTTT	CASSQDRANSPLHF
TRBV19	-	TRBJ2-3	-	TGTGCCATTAGTATAGTTCTCAGGGAACTACAAGATACGCAGTATTTT	CAISIVLRELQDTQYF
TRBV20-1	-	TRBJ2-1	many	TGCAGTGCCATGGGGGGATACAATGAGCAGTTCTTC	CSAMGGYNEQFF
TRBV24-1	TRBD2	TRBJ2-1	-	TGTGCCACCAGTGATCCCTCCGGGACTAGCGGGTACAATGAGCAGTTCTTC	CATSDPSGTSGYNEQFF
TRBV7-2	TRBD2	TRBJ2-5	many	TGTGCCAGCAGGACGCCCGGGAGGGCCGCGGAGACCCAGTACTTC	CASRTPGRAAETQYF
TRBV10-2	-	TRBJ1-5	many	TGCGCCAGCAGTGAGTCGCATCTCCCCCTCAATCAGCCCCAGCATTTT	CASSESHLPLNQPQHF
TRBV30	-	TRBJ2-3	many	TGTGCCTGGACTATGTGGGGGGGCACAGATACGCAGTATTTT	CAWTMWGGTDTQYF
TRBV5-1	-	TRBJ1-4	many	TGCGCCAGCAGCTCGGGACACGGCAATGAAAAACTGTTTTTT	CASSSGHGNEKLFF
TRBV29-1	-	TRBJ1-1	many	TGCAGCGTTGACCCTTGGCCGGGGGTGAACACTGAAGCTTTCTTT	CSVDPWPGVNTEAFF
TRBV3-1	-	TRBJ2-6	many	TGTGCCAGCAGCCAAGGGCCCTCTGGGGCCAACGTCCTGACTTTC	CASSQGPSGANVLTF
TRBV12-3/TRBV12-4	TRBD1	TRBJ2-1	-	TGTGCCAGCAGTTTAGAGGGACAGGGGCACAATGAGCAGTTCTTC	CASSLEGQGHNEQFF
TRBV14	-	TRBJ2-5	many	TGTGCCAGCAGCCAAGGGGCTCCGGTGACCCAGTACTTC	CASSQGAPVTQYF
TRBV4-2	-	TRBJ1-3	-	TGTGCCAGCAGCCGGGAGATTACGACGGGAAACACCATATATTTT	CASSREITTGNTIYF
TRBV9	-	TRBJ2-3	many	TGTGCCAGCACCCCTGGGGGTACCACAGATACGCAGTATTTT	CASTPGGTTDTQYF
TRBV30	TRBD1	TRBJ2-1	-	TGTGCCGCCCGGACAGGGGGCAAAGAGCAGTTCTTC	CAARTGGKEQFF
TRBV5-1	TRBD2	TRBJ2-5	many	TGCGCCAGCAGCTACGCCAGCGGGGTCCAAGAGACCCAGTACTTC	CASSYASGVQETQYF